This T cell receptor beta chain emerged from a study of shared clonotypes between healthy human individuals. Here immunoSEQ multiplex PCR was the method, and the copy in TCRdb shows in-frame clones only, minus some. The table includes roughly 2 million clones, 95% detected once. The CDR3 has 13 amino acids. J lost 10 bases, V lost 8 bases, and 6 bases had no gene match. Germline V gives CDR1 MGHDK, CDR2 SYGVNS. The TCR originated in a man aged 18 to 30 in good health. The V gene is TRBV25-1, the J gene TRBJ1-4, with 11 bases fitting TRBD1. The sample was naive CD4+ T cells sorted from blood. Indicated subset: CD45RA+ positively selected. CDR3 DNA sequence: TGTGCCAGCGGGGGACAGGGGGATGCAAAACTGTTTTTT. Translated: CASGGQGDAKLFF.